Below, 23 T cell receptor beta chains from the same sample are listed, as sequenced in a study of blood T cell repertoires in COVID-19. TCRdb's copy holds only in-frame clones and misses some; the assay was immunoSEQ multiplex PCR. The sample contains approximately 110,000 clones, more than 80% of which appear only once. Sample: peripheral blood. The receptors come from a woman aged 80 or older with acute or convalescent COVID-19.

This clone was counted once. The chain has TRBV24-1 and TRBJ2-3, with 8 bases matching TRBD2. Trimming took 7 bases from V and 4 from J; bases not matched to a gene: 3. The CDR3 covers 13 residues. CDR1 is KGHDR, CDR2 SFDVKD, per germline. The CDR3 reads CATRTGGADTQYF. The CDR3 bases are TGTGCCACCAGGACGGGGGGGGCAGATACGCAGTATTTT.

The chain uses TRBV6-6 and TRBJ1-5; D possibly corresponds to TRBD1 (5 bases). Trimming stripped 6 bases from V and 6 bases from J, with 15 bases between. The CDR3 contains 14 residues. Germline V gene lookup returns CDR1 MNHNY and CDR2 SVGAGI (reference sequence). CDR3 sequence (DNA): TGTGCCAGCAGGTACGGGGGACTCGTTCAGCCCCAGCATTTT. Translation gives CASRYGGLVQPQHF.

The rearrangement joins TRBV6-5 to TRBJ1-5; D remains unclear. There are 13 residues in the CDR3. CDR1 MNHEY and CDR2 SVGAGI come from the germline V gene. V was shortened by 6 bases and J by 3 bases, with 9 bases between the two germline ends. The CDR3 sequence is CASSLSFNQPQHF. The CDR3 DNA reads as TGTGCCAGCAGCCTGTCCTTCAATCAGCCCCAGCATTTT.

This chain uses TRBV28 with TRBJ1-5, with 9 positions matching TRBD1. Germline values: CDR1 MDHEN, CDR2 SYDVKM. The CDR3 is 14 residues long. With V trimmed by 5 bases and J by 6 bases, 5 bases remained unmatched. This CDR3 reads CASSPGTGPQPQHF. The CDR3 DNA reads as TGTGCCAGCAGTCCCGGGACAGGGCCTCAGCCCCAGCATTTT.

The V and J genes are TRBV5-1 and TRBJ2-3; D not resolved. This CDR3 spans 13 amino acids. Germline CDR1 and CDR2: SGHRS and YFSETQ. V was shortened by 4 bases and J by 6 bases, with 12 bases between the two germline ends. The CDR3 reads CASSLTLWDTQYF. The DNA of the CDR3 is TGCGCCAGCAGCCTAACTCTATGGGATACGCAGTATTTT.

V is TRBV7-6 and J is TRBJ2-2, with 10 positions matching TRBD1. V dropped 6 bases and J dropped 5; count of bases not matched to a gene: 6. This CDR3 comprises 15 residues. Germline loops: CDR1 SGHVS, CDR2 FNYEAQ. In nucleotides, the CDR3 is TGTGCCAGCAGTCGGACAGGGGGAGGGACCGGGGAGCTGTTTTTT. The encoded protein is CASSRTGGGTGELFF.

The chain has TRBV9 and TRBJ2-3; 8 positions match TRBD2. V lost 0 bases and J lost 0; bases outside the gene matches: 3. The CDR3 runs to 16 residues. CDR1 is SGDLS, CDR2 YYNGEE, per germline. The CDR3 DNA sequence: TGTGCCAGCAGCGTAGTGATAGCGGGGAGCACAGATACGCAGTATTTT. Translated, it gives CASSVVIAGSTDTQYF.

The chain uses TRBV6-2 or TRBV6-3 and TRBJ2-7, with D possibly matching TRBD1 (5 bases). Looked up from germline, CDR1 is MNHEY and CDR2 is SVGEGT. V was trimmed by 3 bases and J by 3 bases, leaving 15 bases between them. The CDR3 length is 15 residues. CDR3 nucleotides: TGTGCCAGCAGTTATCAGGGATCCCCGATCTACGAGCAGTACTTC. Protein: CASSYQGSPIYEQYF.

The V call is TRBV12-3 or TRBV12-4, the J call TRBJ2-4; the D gene is possibly TRBD2 (7 bases). The V and J ends lost 11 bases and 8 bases respectively, with 16 bases between them. CDR3 length: 12 residues. In DNA form, the CDR3 reads TGTGCCGGGGGGGCCGGGAGGCACATTCAGTACTTC. Protein sequence: CAGGAGRHIQYF.

The V and J genes are TRBV9 and TRBJ1-2; 8 nucleotides agree with TRBD1. V trimming: 4 bases; J trimming: 5 bases; junction bases outside the gene matches: 16. The germline CDR1 and CDR2 sequences are SGDLS and YYNGEE. The CDR3 is 17 amino acids. The CDR3 DNA reads as TGTGCCAGCAGCCCACGATACTCTGGACAGGGAGAATATGGCTACACCTTC. Its translation is CASSPRYSGQGEYGYTF.

V usage is TRBV12-3 or TRBV12-4 and J usage is TRBJ1-2; no definite D call. The CDR3 contains 11 residues. V shed 2 bases and J shed 10 bases, with 8 bases lying between them. Here the CDR3 reads CASSLRSDYTF. Written as DNA, the CDR3 is TGTGCCAGCAGTTTAAGGAGCGACTACACCTTC.

This sequence joins TRBV28 and TRBJ2-3, with 7 bases that match TRBD2. CDR3 length: 13 amino acids. The V gene end was trimmed by 6 bases and the J gene end by 4 bases; junction bases not matched to a gene: 4. CDR1 and CDR2 from the germline V gene are MDHEN and SYDVKM. CDR3 amino acids: CASRLAASDTQYF. The CDR3 DNA is TGTGCCAGCAGGCTAGCGGCTTCAGATACGCAGTATTTT.

The chain has TRBV10-3 and TRBJ2-3; 8 positions match TRBD2. The CDR3 has 16 residues. V was clipped by 4 bases and J by 0 bases; unmatched bases: 6. Germline values: CDR1 ENHRY, CDR2 SYGVKD. Here the CDR3 DNA reads TGTGCCATCAGTGCCCAAGCGGGGGCGAGCACAGATACGCAGTATTTT. Translated: CAISAQAGASTDTQYF.

A single count supports this clone. The CDR3 loop is CASSTGVQNIQYF. CDR3 in DNA: TGTGCCAGCTCGACAGGGGTCCAAAACATTCAGTACTTC. The chain is built from TRBV6-5 and TRBJ2-4, with 8 bases identical to TRBD1. The CDR3 spans 13 residues. Germline trimming cut 8 bases from V and 5 bases from J; bases unmatched to any gene: 5. CDR1 is MNHEY and CDR2 is SVGAGI in the germline V gene.

V is TRBV9 and J is TRBJ2-5, with D possibly matching TRBD2 (5 bases). Trimming cost V 4 bases and J 3 bases, with 10 bases left between them. The germline V gene has CDR1 SGDLS and CDR2 YYNGEE. The CDR3 is 13 amino acids. As DNA, the CDR3 is TGTGCCAGCAGCTGGAGGACGGAAGAGACCCAGTACTTC. This codes for CASSWRTEETQYF.

The V and J genes are TRBV6-2 or TRBV6-3 and TRBJ1-5, with a tentative D call TRBD1 (5 bases). The germline gives CDR1 MNHEY, CDR2 SVGEGT. This CDR3 spans 12 amino acids. Trimming left V 2 bases short and J 15 bases short, with 14 bases between. The CDR3 coding sequence is TGTGCCAGCAGTTACGGCGGGGGATCATCGCATTTT. Amino acids: CASSYGGGSSHF.

This chain uses TRBV5-8 with TRBJ2-1; TRBD1 matches 12 bases. Germline lookup yields CDR1 SGHTS and CDR2 YDEGEE. J was trimmed by 4 bases and V by 4 bases; bases with no gene match: 3. The CDR3 is 15 amino acids. The CDR3 sequence is CASSMGQGAYNEQFF. The CDR3, as DNA: TGTGCCAGCAGCATGGGACAGGGGGCTTACAATGAGCAGTTCTTC.

This chain joins TRBV18 and TRBJ2-2; 8 nucleotides agree with TRBD1. Germline values: CDR1 KGHSH, CDR2 LQKENI. CDR3 length: 16 residues. V was clipped by 0 bases and J by 3 bases; unmatched bases: 3. In DNA form, the CDR3 reads TGTGCCAGCTCACCACCAACAGGGGGTTACACCGGGGAGCTGTTTTTT. Residues: CASSPPTGGYTGELFF.

The genes are TRBV11-3 and TRBJ2-5; TRBD2 aligns across 13 bases. V was clipped by 5 bases and J by 1 base; unmatched bases: 7. Germline V gene data show CDR1 as SGHNT and CDR2 as YENEEA. The CDR3 extends over 17 amino acids. The CDR3 region has the DNA TGTGCCAGCAGCCGAGGATGGACTAGCGGGGGCCAAGAGACCCAGTACTTC. This gives the protein CASSRGWTSGGQETQYF.

This chain uses TRBV4-1 with TRBJ1-4, with 8 bases that match TRBD1. Trimming took 2 bases from V and 7 from J; bases not matched to a gene: 6. The germline CDR1 and CDR2 sequences are MGHRA and YSYEKL. The CDR3 length is 15 residues. The CDR3 sequence is CASSQPGTGGEKLFF. As DNA, the CDR3 is TGCGCCAGCAGCCAACCCGGGACAGGCGGTGAAAAACTGTTTTTT.

The rearrangement uses TRBV10-1 and TRBJ1-3, with D uncertain. Trimming took off 7 bases at V and 4 bases at J, with 14 bases between the two ends. Germline assignment: CDR1 WNHNN and CDR2 SYGVQD (reference sequence). CDR3 length: 14 residues. CDR3 protein: CASKPSLYGNTIYF. The CDR3 bases are TGCGCCAGCAAGCCTTCTTTATACGGAAACACCATATATTTT.

This chain joins TRBV6-6 and TRBJ2-5, with TRBD1 matching 7 bases. Germline assignment: CDR1 MNHNY and CDR2 SVGAGI (reference sequence). The junction had 6 bases not matched to a gene; V was cut back by 7 bases and J by 4 bases. The CDR3 length is 13 residues. The chain's CDR3 is CASTGRGLETQYF. The CDR3 coding sequence is TGTGCCAGCACCGGAAGGGGGCTAGAGACCCAGTACTTC.

The V call is TRBV5-4, the J call TRBJ2-1; 7 nucleotides align to TRBD1. V lost 4 bases to trimming and J lost 14 bases; unmatched junction nucleotides: 18. The CDR3 sequence is 15 residues long. CDR1 SGHNT and CDR2 YYREEE come from the germline V gene (reference sequence). CDR3 sequence: CASSTTYRDSEGKFF. The CDR3 DNA reads as TGTGCCAGCAGCACGACATACCGGGACAGTGAGGGGAAGTTCTTC.